A single sample is the source of the 19 T cell receptor beta chains below, sequenced in a study of OX40 agonist ivuxolimab in advanced cancers. Method: immunoSEQ multiplex PCR; TCRdb's copy keeps in-frame clones and lacks some. The data contain about 31,000 clones, 80% to 90% of them seen just once; the ten biggest clones take up around a quarter. The input for sequencing was CD4+ or CD8+ T cells sorted from blood, taken in a trial of the OX40 agonist ivuxolimab. These receptors were collected from an adult with an advanced solid tumor such as melanoma, head and neck, liver or kidney cancer.

The chain has TRBV19 and TRBJ1-1; tentatively, D is TRBD1 (5 bases). V lost 0 bases to trimming and J lost 4 bases, with 12 bases between them. From germline, CDR1 is LNHDA and CDR2 SQIVND (reference sequence). The CDR3 length is 15 residues. Here the CDR3 DNA reads TGTGCCAGTAGTATAGATAAGGGGCGGGTCACTGAAGCTTTCTTT. It encodes CASSIDKGRVTEAFF.

This chain connects TRBV7-9 to TRBJ2-7, with 13 nucleotides matching TRBD2. There are 16 residues in the CDR3. Germline CDR1 SEHNR, CDR2 FQNEAQ (reference sequence). V trimming: 5 bases; J trimming: 2 bases; junction bases outside the gene matches: 6. The CDR3 region is CASSPRGTSGTYEQYF. CDR3 DNA: TGTGCCAGCAGCCCGCGAGGGACTAGCGGGACCTACGAGCAGTACTTC.

The chain couples TRBV6-5 to TRBJ1-2, with 7 nucleotides matching TRBD1. The junction had 2 bases not matched to a gene; V was cut back by 0 bases and J by 4 bases. CDR1 is MNHEY, CDR2 SVGAGI, per germline. This CDR3 contains 14 residues. The CDR3 loop reads CASSYSTGTYGYTF. CDR3 coding DNA: TGTGCCAGCAGTTACTCGACAGGGACCTATGGCTACACCTTC.

The V gene is TRBV2, the J gene TRBJ2-5; no clear D. CDR3 length equals 11 residues. CDR1 and CDR2 (germline): SNHLY, FYNNEI. Trimming stripped 1 base from V and 3 bases from J, with 0 bases between. CDR3 nucleotides: TGTGCCAGCAGTGAAGAAGAGACCCAGTACTTC. It is translated as CASSEEETQYF.

This CDR3 is CASSFVYQKHEAFF. DNA for the CDR3: TGTGCCAGCAGTTTCGTCTATCAGAAACATGAAGCTTTCTTT. The chain is built from TRBV28 and TRBJ1-1; D ambiguous. V was shortened by 3 bases and J by 7 bases, with 15 bases between the two germline ends. Germline CDR1 is MDHEN and CDR2 is SYDVKM. The CDR3 extends over 14 amino acids.

The rearrangement links TRBV6-6 to TRBJ1-2; perhaps TRBD1 as D (6 bases). This CDR3 has 15 amino acids. Trimming took 4 bases from V and 8 from J, leaving 20 bases between them. Germline CDR1 and CDR2: MNHNY and SVGAGI (reference sequence). CDR3 sequence reads: CASSSFNRASEGYTF. The DNA of the CDR3 is TGTGCCAGCAGTTCCTTCAACAGGGCCTCAGAAGGCTACACCTTC.

In this sample, this clone turned up a few times. The junction does not match germline at one end; this may be a read error. V is TRBV5-1 and J is TRBJ2-7; 13 nucleotides align to TRBD2. Germline lookup yields CDR1 SGHRS and CDR2 YFSETQ. This CDR3 comprises 18 residues. The CDR3 reads CASSLGTSGRRVSNEQYF. As DNA, the CDR3 is TGCGCCAGCAGCTTGGGGACTAGCGGGAGAAGAGTCTCCAACGAGCAGTACTTC. Supplemented by reference TRBV5-1 and TRBJ2-7, the full variable domain reads KAGVTQTPRYLIKTRGQQVTLSCSPISGHRSVSWYQQTPGQGLQFLFEYFSETQRNKGNFPGRFSGRQFSNSRSEMNVSTLELGDSALYLCASSLGTSGRRVSNEQYFGPGTRLTVT.

The chain has TRBV5-1 and TRBJ1-2; possibly TRBD1 for D (5 bases). The CDR3 covers 14 residues. The V and J ends lost 1 base and 7 bases respectively, with 14 bases between them. Germline values: CDR1 SGHRS, CDR2 YFSETQ. DNA of the CDR3: TGCGCCAGCAGCTTGAAGACAGACTCGGTTGGCTACACCTTC. It codes for CASSLKTDSVGYTF.

J is TRBJ2-3 and V is TRBV6-1; 10 bases are shared with TRBD2. CDR3 length equals 16 residues. Germline CDR1 MNHNS, CDR2 SASEGT. V trimming: 4 bases; J trimming: 3 bases; junction bases outside the gene matches: 7. CDR3 amino acids: CASSVEAGGPTDTQYF. In DNA form, the CDR3 reads TGTGCCAGCAGTGTGGAAGCGGGAGGGCCGACAGATACGCAGTATTTT.

The CDR3 nucleotides are TGTGCCATCAGTGACGGGAGGAACTCCTACAATGAGCAGTTCTTC. Protein product: CAISDGRNSYNEQFF. The V and J genes are TRBV10-3 and TRBJ2-1; 7 bases match TRBD2. CDR1 is ENHRY, CDR2 SYGVKD, per germline. The CDR3 length is 15 residues. J gave up 0 bases and V 3 bases, and 2 bases lay outside the gene matches.

The V gene is TRBV6-6, the J gene TRBJ1-6; TRBD1 might be the D (5 bases). Trimming took 5 bases from V and 9 from J, leaving 14 bases between them. The CDR3 totals 14 residues. Germline lookup yields CDR1 MNHNY and CDR2 SVGAGI (reference sequence). In DNA form, the CDR3 reads TGTGCCAGCAGTCCCCGGGACCCGGGTTCACCCCTCCACTTT. Amino acid sequence: CASSPRDPGSPLHF.

The V gene is TRBV28, the J gene TRBJ1-5; D is undetermined. With 9 bases removed from V and 2 bases from J, the gap between germline ends came to 14 bases. The CDR3 extends over 14 amino acids. Germline-derived CDR1 and CDR2 are MDHEN and SYDVKM. The CDR3 nucleotides are TGTGCCAGTAGGCCCTGGACGGGCAATCAGCCCCAGCATTTT. It specifies CASRPWTGNQPQHF.

The chain combines TRBV28 with TRBJ2-1; D remains unclear. The CDR3 is made up of 15 amino acids. The germline gives CDR1 MDHEN, CDR2 SYDVKM. V was clipped by 5 bases and J by 2 bases, with 13 bases between them. The CDR3: CASSQTPPTYNEQFF. The CDR3 nucleotides are TGTGCCAGCAGTCAAACACCCCCTACCTACAATGAGCAGTTCTTC.

This clone occurred once. This sequence joins TRBV7-9 and TRBJ2-5, with D unresolved. Germline CDR1 reads SEHNR; CDR2 reads FQNEAQ (reference sequence). The CDR3 contains 13 residues. V shed 5 bases and J shed 0 bases, with 7 bases lying between them. Written as DNA, the CDR3 is TGTGCCAGCAGCGGGAACAACCAAGAGACCCAGTACTTC. Protein sequence: CASSGNNQETQYF. Full variable domain (rest looked up from reference TRBV7-9 and TRBJ2-5): DTGVSQNPRHKITKRGQNVTFRCDPISEHNRLYWYRQTLGQGPEFLTYFQNEAQLEKSRLLSDRFSAERPKGSFSTLEIQRTEQGDSAMYLCASSGNNQETQYFGPGTRLLVL.

A single count supports this clone. This chain joins TRBV5-1 and TRBJ2-2; D gene unclear. Trimming left V 4 bases short and J 6 bases short, with 10 bases between. This CDR3 comprises 13 residues. Germline values: CDR1 SGHRS, CDR2 YFSETQ. The CDR3 loop reads CASSLSVAGELFF. The CDR3 DNA is TGCGCCAGCAGCCTCTCCGTTGCCGGGGAGCTGTTTTTT.

The rearrangement uses TRBV12-5 and TRBJ2-1; 7 nucleotides match TRBD1. V dropped 2 bases and J dropped 6; count of bases not matched to a gene: 7. The CDR3 spans 15 residues. Germline CDR1 reads LGHNT; CDR2 reads FRNRAP. The CDR3 bases are TGTGCTAGTGGTTTGTCCTACGGGACAGTCAATGAGCAGTTCTTC. It translates to CASGLSYGTVNEQFF.

The chain recombines TRBV5-1 with TRBJ2-7; no clear D. CDR1 and CDR2 from the germline V gene are SGHRS and YFSETQ. The CDR3 extends over 17 amino acids. Trimming removed 4 bases from V and 3 bases from J, with 23 bases in between. CDR3 protein: CASSPDQNPASVYEQYF. The CDR3 DNA sequence: TGCGCCAGCAGCCCGGATCAGAACCCGGCGTCAGTCTACGAGCAGTACTTC.

The chain is built from TRBV5-1 and TRBJ2-1, with TRBD2 identical over 14 bases. V shed 3 bases, J shed 6 bases, and the junction held 8 bases outside the gene matches. The germline CDR1 and CDR2 sequences are SGHRS and YFSETQ. The CDR3 spans 17 residues. The CDR3 DNA follows: TGCGCCAGCAGCTCCGGACTAGCGGGAGGTTTAGGCAATGAGCAGTTCTTC. It yields the protein CASSSGLAGGLGNEQFF.

The chain is built from TRBV6-5 and TRBJ2-3; possibly TRBD2 for D (5 bases). The CDR3 runs to 15 residues. V dropped 10 bases and J dropped 4 bases, with 21 bases sitting between them. Per the germline V gene, CDR1 is MNHEY and CDR2 is SVGAGI. The CDR3 nucleotides read TGTGCCACCTCCCCGGCGGGTTTTGAGGCAGATACGCAGTATTTT. The encoded protein is CATSPAGFEADTQYF.